The 22 T cell receptor beta chains below all came from one sample that was sequenced in a study of beta chain features in type 1 diabetes. Expressed TCRB transcripts got sequenced, as all isolated RNA was reverse transcribed. Assay used: immunoSEQ multiplex PCR; TCRdb lists only in-frame clones, some missing. The repertoire holds 200,000 to 250,000 clones, with approximately 10% as singletons. The sample comprised central memory CD4+ T cells from blood. The receptors were gathered from a man younger than 35 in good health.

The chain couples TRBV2 to TRBJ1-5, with 7 bases fitting TRBD1. The V segment lost 10 bases and the J segment 3 bases; nucleotides outside the gene matches: 12. The CDR3 spans 15 residues. Per the germline V gene, CDR1 is SNHLY and CDR2 is FYNNEI. Here the CDR3 reads CATKGSDRNNQPQHF. CDR3 bases: TGTGCCACCAAAGGCTCGGACAGGAACAATCAGCCCCAGCATTTT.

The table lists this clone with many counts. The chain links TRBV10-3 to TRBJ2-7, with 12 bases aligning to TRBD2. V shed 3 bases, J shed 4 bases, and the junction held 10 bases outside the gene matches. Looked up from germline, CDR1 is ENHRY and CDR2 is SYGVKD. The CDR3 is made up of 17 amino acids. The CDR3: CAISEVLAGGHKYEQYF. The CDR3 DNA sequence: TGTGCCATCAGTGAAGTCCTAGCGGGAGGGCATAAATACGAGCAGTACTTC.

This clone turned up a few times. J is TRBJ2-2 and V is TRBV4-3; 8 bases are a match to TRBD2. The CDR3 loop spans 16 amino acids. The germline gives CDR1 LGHNA, CDR2 YSLEER. J lost 3 bases, V lost 1 base, and 4 bases had no gene match. CDR3 bases: TGCGCCAGCAGCCAAGGATGGCGGGAGGACACCGGGGAGCTGTTTTTT. Encoded protein: CASSQGWREDTGELFF.

This clone was found a few times. As DNA, the CDR3 is TGTGCCAGCACGCATATCCAGCGGGACTCCTACAATGAGCAGTTCTTC. Translating it yields CASTHIQRDSYNEQFF. The rearrangement links TRBV6-6 to TRBJ2-1; 7 bases fit TRBD2. Per germline, CDR1 MNHNY and CDR2 SVGAGI (reference sequence). CDR3 size: 16 residues. The V and J ends lost 7 bases and 0 bases, in that order; junction bases with no gene match: 9.

The J gene is TRBJ1-5, the V gene TRBV7-2; the D gene is possibly TRBD1 (6 bases). Germline V lookup: CDR1 SGHTA, CDR2 FQGNSA. The CDR3 extends over 15 amino acids. The V end was cut by 5 bases, the J end by 0 bases, with 11 bases between. This chain's CDR3 is CASSRGGTSNQPQHF. The CDR3, as DNA: TGTGCCAGCAGCCGAGGGGGGACTAGCAATCAGCCCCAGCATTTT.

The chain has TRBV6-5 and TRBJ1-2; D is uncertain. Trimming removed 0 bases from V and 13 bases from J, with 12 bases in between. CDR1 and CDR2 from the germline V gene are MNHEY and SVGAGI. The CDR3 covers 12 residues. The CDR3 sequence is CASSYSGVAFTF. The CDR3 region has the DNA TGTGCCAGCAGTTACTCTGGTGTCGCCTTCACCTTC.

This clone has more than one count but fewer than ten. J is TRBJ1-2 and V is TRBV4-2; the D is unclear. The V end lost 0 bases, the J end lost 4 bases, and 6 bases lay between the germline ends. This CDR3 is built from 13 residues. Per germline, CDR1 LGHNA and CDR2 YNFKEQ. This CDR3 is CASSQDPTYGYTF. In DNA, the CDR3 is TGTGCCAGCAGCCAAGATCCCACCTATGGCTACACCTTC.

There are many counts of this clone. Additional DNA sequences in this sample encode the identical CDR3. The rearrangement links TRBV29-1 to TRBJ2-5, with 10 bases that match TRBD1. With 5 bases clipped from V and 1 base from J, the junction kept 1 base outside the gene matches. Germline-derived CDR1 and CDR2 are SQVTM and ANQGSEA. This CDR3 is 13 amino acids long. CDR3 amino acids: CSVRQGAQETQYF. The CDR3 DNA sequence: TGCAGCGTTCGACAGGGGGCCCAAGAGACCCAGTACTTC. The entire variable domain, with the rest obtained from reference TRBV29-1 and TRBJ2-5, is as follows: SAVISQKPSRDICQRGTSLTIQCQVDSQVTMMFWYRQQPGQSLTLIATANQGSEATYESGFVIDKFPISRPNLTFSTLTVSNMSPEDSSIYLCSVRQGAQETQYFGPGTRLLVL.

The chain carries TRBV6-5 and TRBJ2-3; 7 nucleotides agree with TRBD1. Germline V gives CDR1 MNHEY, CDR2 SVGAGI. The junction had 8 bases not matched to a gene; V was cut back by 3 bases and J by 14 bases. This CDR3 has 12 amino acids. The CDR3 bases are TGTGCCAGCAGTTATACCGGGACAGACTGGTATTTT. Protein product: CASSYTGTDWYF.

This clone was seen once. The rearrangement joins TRBV9 to TRBJ2-7; D gene unclear. The CDR3 is made up of 15 amino acids. The V end was cut by 1 base, the J end by 3 bases, with 14 bases between. Germline CDR1 SGDLS, CDR2 YYNGEE. The CDR3 loop is CASSVSWDNDYEQYF. CDR3 bases: TGTGCCAGCAGCGTAAGTTGGGATAACGACTACGAGCAGTACTTC.

This clone appeared a few times. The chain employs TRBV21-1 and TRBJ2-7; the D call in the table, TRBD2, was not verified against the DNA. TRBV21-1 is termed a pseudogene. The CDR3 contains 16 residues. CDR3 protein: CASSKSPGPGVYEQYF. In DNA, the CDR3 is TGTGCCAGCAGCAAAAGCCCCGGACCGGGAGTCTACGAGCAGTACTTC.

This clone appeared a single time. The rearrangement uses TRBV9 and TRBJ2-3; 13 bases align to TRBD2. Looked up from germline, CDR1 is SGDLS and CDR2 is YYNGEE. This CDR3 is built from 16 residues. Germline trimming cut 4 bases from V and 1 base from J; bases unmatched to any gene: 3. The CDR3 sequence is CASSTGTSGGTDTQYF. The CDR3 region has the DNA TGTGCCAGCAGCACCGGGACTAGCGGGGGCACAGATACGCAGTATTTT.

V is TRBV9 and J is TRBJ2-3; 10 bases line up with TRBD2. This CDR3 is 15 amino acids long. In germline, CDR1 is SGDLS, CDR2 YYNGEE. Trimming at V came to 0 bases and at J to 6 bases, leaving 4 bases not matched to a gene. CDR3 amino acids: CASSVASTSGDTQYF. As DNA, the CDR3 is TGTGCCAGCAGCGTAGCTTCGACTAGCGGGGATACGCAGTATTTT.

In DNA, the CDR3 is TGTGCCAGCAGCCAAATAGGGCAACAAGAGACCCAGTACTTC. The encoded protein is CASSQIGQQETQYF. This chain uses TRBV14 with TRBJ2-5, with unresolved D. Looked up from germline, CDR1 is SGHDN and CDR2 is FVKESK. This CDR3 has 14 amino acids. V was shortened by 2 bases and J by 2 bases, with 9 bases between the two germline ends.

This clone has more than one count but fewer than ten. DNA of the CDR3: TGCAGCGTTTTGCCCTATCGGGATACGCAGTATTTT. Protein product: CSVLPYRDTQYF. V and J are TRBV29-1 and TRBJ2-3; D gene unclear. The CDR3 contains 12 residues. Germline values: CDR1 SQVTM, CDR2 ANQGSEA. V lost 5 bases and J lost 6, with 12 bases in between.

This chain joins TRBV28 and TRBJ2-7, with 11 bases matching TRBD1. CDR3 length: 16 amino acids. The J segment lost 7 bases and the V segment lost 7 bases, leaving 15 bases of the junction unmatched. The germline CDR1 and CDR2 sequences are MDHEN and SYDVKM. Here the CDR3 reads CASTLGTGQGAGEQYF. CDR3 DNA sequence: TGTGCCAGCACCCTGGGAACTGGACAGGGGGCCGGGGAGCAGTACTTC.

The chain combines TRBV2 with TRBJ1-5; D is unresolved. The CDR3 covers 14 residues. Trimming pared 5 bases from V and 5 bases from J, leaving 13 bases between. CDR1 and CDR2 (germline): SNHLY, FYNNEI. The CDR3 region is CASSPRKGDQPQHF. As DNA, the CDR3 is TGTGCCAGCAGTCCACGGAAGGGAGATCAGCCCCAGCATTTT.

Comment on this clone: The same CDR3 also results from other DNA sequences found in this sample. The chain is built from TRBV6-1 and TRBJ2-1; no clear D. Germline CDR1 is MNHNS and CDR2 is SASEGT. V lost 8 bases and J lost 2, with 4 bases in between. CDR3 length: 11 residues. The CDR3 here is CASDPYNEQFF. For the CDR3, the DNA is TGTGCCAGCGACCCCTACAATGAGCAGTTCTTC.

The chain couples TRBV29-1 to TRBJ1-1; no reliable D call. With 6 bases removed from V and 1 base from J, the gap between germline ends came to 12 bases. Germline CDR1 is SQVTM and CDR2 is ANQGSEA. The CDR3 length is 13 residues. CDR3 nucleotide sequence: TGCAGCGTCAACGGACCCCAGAACACTGAAGCTTTCTTT. Translating gives CSVNGPQNTEAFF.

This clone was picked up many times. The CDR3 sequence: CAISETGQNEQFF. CDR3 bases: TGTGCCATCAGCGAAACCGGACAGAATGAGCAGTTCTTC. The genes are TRBV10-3 and TRBJ2-1, with D perhaps matching TRBD1 (6 bases). The V gene lost 6 bases and the J gene lost 7 bases, with 13 bases spanning the gap. The CDR3 consists of 13 residues. From germline, CDR1 is ENHRY and CDR2 SYGVKD.

The chain carries TRBV5-1 and TRBJ2-5; D unclear. CDR3 length equals 14 residues. Germline V gives CDR1 SGHRS, CDR2 YFSETQ. The V end was cut by 2 bases, the J end by 4 bases, with 12 bases between. CDR3 loop: CASSFEATGETQYF. Here the CDR3 DNA reads TGCGCCAGCAGCTTTGAGGCCACGGGAGAGACCCAGTACTTC.

A few counts support this clone. This sequence joins TRBV29-1 and TRBJ2-3, with 7 bases matching TRBD2. Germline trimming cut 6 bases from V and 8 bases from J; bases unmatched to any gene: 8. This CDR3 spans 12 amino acids. Germline V CDR1 and CDR2: SQVTM, ANQGSEA. The CDR3 is CSVELAFPTQYF. The CDR3 DNA follows: TGCAGCGTCGAACTAGCGTTCCCTACGCAGTATTTT.